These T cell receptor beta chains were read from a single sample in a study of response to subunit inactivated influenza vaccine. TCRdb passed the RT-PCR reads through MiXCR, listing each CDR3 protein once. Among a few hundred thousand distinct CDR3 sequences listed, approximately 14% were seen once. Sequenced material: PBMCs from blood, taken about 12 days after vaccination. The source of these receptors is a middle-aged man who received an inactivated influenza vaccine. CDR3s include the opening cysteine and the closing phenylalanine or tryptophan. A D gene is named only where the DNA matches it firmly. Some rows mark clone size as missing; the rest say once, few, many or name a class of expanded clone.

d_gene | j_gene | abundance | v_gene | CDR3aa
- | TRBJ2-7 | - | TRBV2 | CASSETAYEQYF
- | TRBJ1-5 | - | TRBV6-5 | CASSYRAGNQPQHF
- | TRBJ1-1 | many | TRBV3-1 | CASSRGKDEAFF
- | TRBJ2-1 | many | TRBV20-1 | CSARVPGLGSYNEQFF
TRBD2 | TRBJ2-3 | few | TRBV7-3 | CASSLMGLGTDTQYF
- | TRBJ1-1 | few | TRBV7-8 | CASSLAPSGVEAFF
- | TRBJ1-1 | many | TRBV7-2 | CASSPPYTGAEAFF
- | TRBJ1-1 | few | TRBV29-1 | CSAQWDTEAFF
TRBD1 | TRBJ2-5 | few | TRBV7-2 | CASKRTGSQETQYF
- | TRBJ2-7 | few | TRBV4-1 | CASSQDGGVGIYEQYF
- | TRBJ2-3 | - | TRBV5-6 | CASSLVVATITDTQYF
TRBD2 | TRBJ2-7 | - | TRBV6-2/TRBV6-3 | CASSYSSSGSYEQYF
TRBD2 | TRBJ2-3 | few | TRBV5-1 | CASSSGLAIGTDTQYF
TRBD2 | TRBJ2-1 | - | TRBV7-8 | CASSETSGRSYNEQFF
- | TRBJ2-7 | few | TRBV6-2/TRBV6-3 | CASSNYRARLEVEQYF
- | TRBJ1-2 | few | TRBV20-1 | CSAHPGPAYGYTF
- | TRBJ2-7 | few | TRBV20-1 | CSARAQGNSYEQYF
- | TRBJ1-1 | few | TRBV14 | CASSQLERSLGTEAFF
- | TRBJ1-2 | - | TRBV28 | CASRRGGNYGYTF
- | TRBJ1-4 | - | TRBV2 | CASRPGPNNEKLFF
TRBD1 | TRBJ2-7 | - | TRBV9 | CASTQGEASEQYF
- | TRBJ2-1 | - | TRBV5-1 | CASSLDGGKVNEQFF
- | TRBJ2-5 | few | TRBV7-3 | CASSLRPLETQYF
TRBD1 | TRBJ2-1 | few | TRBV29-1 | CSADRGYNEQFF
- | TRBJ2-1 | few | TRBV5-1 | CASSLVWASYNEQFF
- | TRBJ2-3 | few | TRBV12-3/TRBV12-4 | CASSFYERAADTQYF
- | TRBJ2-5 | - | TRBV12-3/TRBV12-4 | CASSLTSPNQETQYF